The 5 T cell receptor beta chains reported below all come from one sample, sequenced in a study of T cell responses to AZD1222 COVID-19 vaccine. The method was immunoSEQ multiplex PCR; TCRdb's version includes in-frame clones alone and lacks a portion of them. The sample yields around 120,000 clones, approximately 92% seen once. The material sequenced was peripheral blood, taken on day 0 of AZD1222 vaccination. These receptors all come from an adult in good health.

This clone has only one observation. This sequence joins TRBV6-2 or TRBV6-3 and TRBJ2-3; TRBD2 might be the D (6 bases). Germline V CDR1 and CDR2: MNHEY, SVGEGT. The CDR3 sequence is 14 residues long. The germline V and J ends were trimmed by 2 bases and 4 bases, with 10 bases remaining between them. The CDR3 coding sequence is TGTGCCAGCAGTTACATAACTAGCTCAGATACGCAGTATTTT. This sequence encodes CASSYITSSDTQYF.

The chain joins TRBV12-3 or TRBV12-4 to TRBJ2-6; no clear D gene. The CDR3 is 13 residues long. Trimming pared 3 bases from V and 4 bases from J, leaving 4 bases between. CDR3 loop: CASSFGGANVLTF. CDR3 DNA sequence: TGTGCCAGCAGTTTCGGGGGGGCCAACGTCCTGACTTTC.

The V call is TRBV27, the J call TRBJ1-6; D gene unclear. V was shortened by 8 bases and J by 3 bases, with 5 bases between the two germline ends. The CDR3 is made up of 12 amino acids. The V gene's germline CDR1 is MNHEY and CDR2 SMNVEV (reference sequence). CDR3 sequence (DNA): TGTGCCAGCGGCCTCTATAATTCACCCCTCCACTTT. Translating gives CASGLYNSPLHF.

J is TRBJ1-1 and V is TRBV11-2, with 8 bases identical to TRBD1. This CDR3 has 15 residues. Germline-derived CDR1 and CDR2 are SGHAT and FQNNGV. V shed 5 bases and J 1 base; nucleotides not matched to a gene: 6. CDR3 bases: TGTGCCAGCAGCCCCCGGACAGGGCCGAACACTGAAGCTTTCTTT. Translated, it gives CASSPRTGPNTEAFF.

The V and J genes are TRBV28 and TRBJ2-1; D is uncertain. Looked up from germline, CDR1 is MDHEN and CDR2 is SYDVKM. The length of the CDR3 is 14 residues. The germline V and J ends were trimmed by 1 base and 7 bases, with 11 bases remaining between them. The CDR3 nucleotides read TGTGCCAGCAGTTTATCGGTAGGGTTAAATGAGCAGTTCTTC. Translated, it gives CASSLSVGLNEQFF.